This T cell receptor (beta chain) was observed in a study of beta chain features in type 1 diabetes. This clone was picked up a small number of times. The antigen is undetermined. The whole isolated RNA underwent reverse transcription, so sequencing captured expressed TCRB transcripts. The study sequenced naive, central memory and regulatory T cell samples to an average of around 3.4 million reads. Produced via immunoSEQ multiplex PCR; TCRdb's table is partial and in-frame only. The sample holds roughly 500,000 clones, approximately 30% seen once. Germline V gene lookup returns CDR1 SQVTM and CDR2 ANQGSEA. The CDR3 has 14 residues. V was shortened by 0 bases and J by 0 bases, with 3 bases between the two germline ends. Broader study findings: The naive, central memory and Treg TCRB repertoires looked more alike in patients than they did in healthy donors.

The rearrangement links TRBV29-1 to TRBJ2-6; no clear D. This receptor was taken from a man aged 18 to 29 in good health. Specimen: naive CD4+ T cells from blood. The CDR3 sequence is CSVEDNSGANVLTF. As DNA, the CDR3 is TGCAGCGTTGAAGATAACTCTGGGGCCAACGTCCTGACTTTC. The full variable domain, its missing parts supplied by reference TRBV29-1 and TRBJ2-6, is SAVISQKPSRDICQRGTSLTIQCQVDSQVTMMFWYRQQPGQSLTLIATANQGSEATYESGFVIDKFPISRPNLTFSTLTVSNMSPEDSSIYLCSVEDNSGANVLTFGAGSRLTVL.